The 3 T cell receptor beta chains given below trace back to one sample, sequenced in a study of read filtering for tumor transcriptome and immune sequencing. This library used about 360 ng RNA and molecular barcoded adaptors spanning alpha/delta and beta/gamma chains. TCRdb reprocessed the reads via MiXCR and lists one record per CDR3 protein. Among about 58,000 distinct CDR3 sequences listed, over 9% were seen once. Sequencing was carried out using a population of CD138-negative cells sorted from bone marrow. The receptors derive from a donor at least 40 years old with multiple myeloma.

In its sample, this clonotype was seen many times. The rearrangement joins TRBV7-2 to TRBJ1-1; possible D gene TRBD1, 5 bases. This CDR3 region has 13 residues. Germline V CDR1 and CDR2: SGHTA, FQGNSA. V lost 5 bases and J lost 1, with 8 bases in between. The CDR3 here is CASSLQGNTEAFF. In DNA form, the CDR3 reads TGTGCCAGCAGCCTTCAGGGGAACACTGAAGCTTTCTTT.

This clonotype was recorded at least ten times. J is TRBJ1-2 and V is TRBV6-5, with D possibly being TRBD1 (6 bases). The CDR3 consists of 14 residues. The germline CDR1 and CDR2 sequences are MNHEY and SVGAGI. V was trimmed by 0 bases and J by 6 bases, leaving 11 bases between them. The CDR3 spells CASSYSGGLDGYTF. In DNA, the CDR3 is TGTGCCAGCAGTTACTCTGGGGGGCTCGATGGCTACACCTTC.

With respect to this clonotype: Possible read error: a much larger clone is one base away. The rearrangement joins TRBV7-3 to TRBJ2-2; TRBD2 is a possible D gene (5 bases). In germline, CDR1 is SGHTA, CDR2 FQGTGA. CDR3 size: 15 residues. DNA of the CDR3: TGTGCCAGCAGCTTTTTTCCGGGCAGCACCGGGGAGCTGTTATTT. It codes for CASSFFPGSTGELLF.